This TCR beta chain derives from a study of naive and memory T cell subsets. Treatment indicated: skin biopsy from PPD injection site in Mantoux-positive individual. TCR cDNA received a 3' ligated oligonucleotide that carried a UMI. Tuberculin skin test biopsies were taken where PPD was injected in Mantoux-positive people. Reverse transcription used DNase-treated unsorted total RNA, aiming for roughly 1 to 1,100 ng. The germline V gene has CDR1 MNHEY and CDR2 SMNVEV (reference sequence). J was trimmed by 4 bases and V by 0 bases; bases with no gene match: 10. This CDR3 region has 17 residues. Ligated cDNA underwent four rounds of PCR with nested alpha and beta constant region primers and SP2. Blood and skin TCR RNA was reverse transcribed with alpha and beta constant primers. TCRdb re-called the UMI-ligation and nested PCR reads through MiXCR, storing one row per CDR3 protein. The repertoire consists of more than 30,000 distinct CDR3 sequences, with 6.7% occurring once and the leading ten covering approximately 3%.

This clonotype was obtained from an adult in good health. The chain is built from TRBV27 and TRBJ2-5; 8 bases are shared with TRBD2. Specimen: skin, collected from a tuberculin skin test site. CDR3 protein: CASSLSGGGLFGETQYF. As DNA, the CDR3 is TGTGCCAGCAGTTTATCTGGCGGGGGGTTATTCGGAGAGACCCAGTACTTC.